These T cell receptor beta chains were read from a single sample in a study of memory CD4+ T cells and cytomegalovirus serostatus. Using immunoSEQ multiplex PCR, the repertoire was profiled, and TCRdb retains in-frame clones only, with some absent. This sample has some 73,000 clones, with about 73% found just once. The sequencing input was memory CD4+ T cells from blood. These receptors were collected from an adult in good health and CMV-seropositive. The CDR3 runs from the conserved cysteine through the conserved F or W. A D gene is named only where the DNA matches it firmly. Not every row has a clone size; where given, it reads once, few, many or a size class.

length	V	D	J	size	DNA	CDR3
15	TRBV19	TRBD2	TRBJ2-5	few	TGTGCCAGTAGTAAAACTAGCGGGAAGGTAGAGACCCAGTACTTC	CASSKTSGKVETQYF
17	TRBV5-1	-	TRBJ1-6	-	TGCGCCAGCAGCTTGGTTTTCGGATTCTCCTATAATTCACCCCTCCACTTT	CASSLVFGFSYNSPLHF
12	TRBV29-1	-	TRBJ2-2	-	TGCAGCTACAACTATGGGGCCGGGGAGCTGTTTTTT	CSYNYGAGELFF
15	TRBV7-2	-	TRBJ1-6	-	TGTGCCAGCAGCTTTCAGGGTTTGGGTAATTCACCCCTCCACTTT	CASSFQGLGNSPLHF
13	TRBV10-3	TRBD1	TRBJ1-1	-	TGTGCCATCAAGGGACAGGGGAATGCTGAAGCTTTCTTT	CAIKGQGNAEAFF
15	TRBV19	TRBD1	TRBJ2-5	-	TGTGCCAGTACCCCCGGACAGGGACGATGGGAGACCCAGTACTTC	CASTPGQGRWETQYF
14	TRBV2	-	TRBJ2-3	-	TGTGCCAGCAGTAAACAGGGAAGCACAGATGCGCAGTATTTT	CASSKQGSTDAQYF
11	TRBV30	-	TRBJ1-4	-	TGTGCCTGGAGGCCGAGGGAAAAACTGTTTTTT	CAWRPREKLFF
12	TRBV7-9	-	TRBJ1-1	few	TGTGCCAGCAGCTCAGGGTTCACTGAAGCTTTCTTT	CASSSGFTEAFF
15	TRBV10-2	TRBD1	TRBJ1-1	-	TGCGCCAGCAGTGACCTGGGGACAGCGAACACTGAAGCTTTCTTT	CASSDLGTANTEAFF
14	TRBV7-2	TRBD1	TRBJ1-2	once	TGTGCCAGCAGCTTAGATCGAACAGGGGATGGCTACACCTTC	CASSLDRTGDGYTF
16	TRBV5-1	-	TRBJ2-6	few	TGCGCCAGCAGTACAGGGCTAAGCTCTGGGGCCAACGTCCTGACTTTC	CASSTGLSSGANVLTF
14	TRBV6-1	-	TRBJ1-1	-	TGTGCCAGCAGTCCCCGTTGGGGGCGGACTGAAGCTTTCTTT	CASSPRWGRTEAFF
13	TRBV27	TRBD1	TRBJ2-7	-	TGTGCCAGCAGGTTACAGGGGGCCTACGAGCAGTACTTC	CASRLQGAYEQYF
14	TRBV6-5	-	TRBJ1-6	-	TGTGCCAGCAGTTCCGGACAGATCCACTCACCCCTCCACTTT	CASSSGQIHSPLHF
18	TRBV15	TRBD1	TRBJ1-1	-	TGTGCCACCAGCAGAGAACAGGACAGGGAGTCCCTGAACACTGAAGCTTTCTTT	CATSREQDRESLNTEAFF